Reported below is one TCR beta chain. Other DNA sequences of this sample code for an identical CDR3. Participant-given clinical history determined each cohort assignment. This specimen belongs to a study of blood T cell repertoires in COVID-19. Study overall: Samples representing acute and convalescent COVID-19 were sourced from the United States, Italy and Spain. From T cells, B-cell-depleted T cells, or PBMCs came the material, which was cDNA or gDNA.

CDR3 length: 13 amino acids. Germline CDR1 reads KGHSH; CDR2 reads LQKENI. Trimming shortened V by 3 bases and J by 0 bases, and 5 bases separated the two germline ends. Data came from immunoSEQ multiplex PCR; TCRdb stores just in-frame clones and leaves some out. The repertoire consists of 300,000 or so clones, with less than 90% occurring once and the leading ten covering roughly 1%. The rearrangement links TRBV18 to TRBJ1-2; no clear D gene. The TCR was taken from a woman in her thirties who had recovered from COVID-19. Sequenced input: PBMCs or T cells enriched from blood (not recorded which). In DNA form, the CDR3 reads TGTGCCAGCTCACCCGGGACTAACTATGGCTACACCTTC. This gives the protein CASSPGTNYGYTF.